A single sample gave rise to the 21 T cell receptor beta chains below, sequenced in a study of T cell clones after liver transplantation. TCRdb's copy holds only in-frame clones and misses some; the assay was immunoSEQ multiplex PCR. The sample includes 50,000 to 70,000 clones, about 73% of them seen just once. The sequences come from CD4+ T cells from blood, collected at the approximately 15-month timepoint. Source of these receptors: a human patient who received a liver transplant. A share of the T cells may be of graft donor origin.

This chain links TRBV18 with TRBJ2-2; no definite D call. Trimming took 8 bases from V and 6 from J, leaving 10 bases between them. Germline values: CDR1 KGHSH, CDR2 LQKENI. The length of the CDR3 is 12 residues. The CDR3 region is CASRVDAGELFF. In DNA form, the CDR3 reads TGTGCCAGCCGGGTGGACGCCGGGGAGCTGTTTTTT.

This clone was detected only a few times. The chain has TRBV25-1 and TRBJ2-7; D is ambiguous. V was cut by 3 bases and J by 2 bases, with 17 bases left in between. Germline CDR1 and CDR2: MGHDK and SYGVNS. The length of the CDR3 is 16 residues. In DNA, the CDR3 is TGTGCCAGCAGTGATCCCCCGGCAGTTTTTCCCTACGAGCAGTACTTC. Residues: CASSDPPAVFPYEQYF.

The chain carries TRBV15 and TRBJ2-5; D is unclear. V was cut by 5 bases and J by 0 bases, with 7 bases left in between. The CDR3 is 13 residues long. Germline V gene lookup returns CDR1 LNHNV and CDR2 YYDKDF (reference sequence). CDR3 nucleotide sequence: TGTGCCACCAGCTCGATGTACCAAGAGACCCAGTACTTC. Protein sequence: CATSSMYQETQYF.

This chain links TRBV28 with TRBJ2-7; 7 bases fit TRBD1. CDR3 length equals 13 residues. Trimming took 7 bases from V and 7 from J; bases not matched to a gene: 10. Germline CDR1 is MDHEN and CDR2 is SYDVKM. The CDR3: CASIPQGPGEQYF. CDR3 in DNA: TGTGCCAGCATTCCACAGGGGCCGGGAGAGCAGTACTTC.

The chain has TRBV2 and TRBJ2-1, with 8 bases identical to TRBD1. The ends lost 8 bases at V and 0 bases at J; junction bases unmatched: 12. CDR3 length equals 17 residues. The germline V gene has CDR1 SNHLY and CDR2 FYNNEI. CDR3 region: CASADSPGGSSYNEQFF. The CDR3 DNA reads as TGTGCCAGCGCGGATAGTCCAGGGGGCAGCTCCTACAATGAGCAGTTCTTC.

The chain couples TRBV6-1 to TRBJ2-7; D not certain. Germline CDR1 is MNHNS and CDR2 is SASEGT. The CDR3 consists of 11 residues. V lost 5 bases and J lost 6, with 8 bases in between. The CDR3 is CASSLLSEQYF. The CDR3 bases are TGTGCCAGCAGTCTACTCTCCGAGCAGTACTTC.

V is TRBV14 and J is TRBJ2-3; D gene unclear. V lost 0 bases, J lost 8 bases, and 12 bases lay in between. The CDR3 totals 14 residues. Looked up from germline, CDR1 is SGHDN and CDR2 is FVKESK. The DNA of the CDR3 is TGTGCCAGCAGCCAAGATTCGACCAGGCGTACGCAGTATTTT. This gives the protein CASSQDSTRRTQYF.

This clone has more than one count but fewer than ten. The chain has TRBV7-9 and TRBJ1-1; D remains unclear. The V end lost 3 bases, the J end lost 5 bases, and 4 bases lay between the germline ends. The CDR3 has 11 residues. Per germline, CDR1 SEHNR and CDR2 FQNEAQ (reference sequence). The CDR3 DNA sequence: TGTGCCAGCAGCTTTGATACTGAAGCTTTCTTT. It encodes CASSFDTEAFF.

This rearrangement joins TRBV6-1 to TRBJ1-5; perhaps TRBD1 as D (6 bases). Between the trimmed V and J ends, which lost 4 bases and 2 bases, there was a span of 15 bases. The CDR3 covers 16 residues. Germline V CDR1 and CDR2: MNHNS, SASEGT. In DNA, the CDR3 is TGTGCCAGCAGTGGGGGGGGCAGGGAAGGCAATCAGCCCCAGCATTTT. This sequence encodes CASSGGGREGNQPQHF.

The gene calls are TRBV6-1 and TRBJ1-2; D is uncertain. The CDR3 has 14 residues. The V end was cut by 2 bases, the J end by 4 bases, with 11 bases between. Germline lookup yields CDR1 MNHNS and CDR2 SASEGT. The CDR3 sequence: CASSEFGNSYGYTF. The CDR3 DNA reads TGTGCCAGCAGTGAATTCGGTAACAGCTATGGCTACACCTTC.

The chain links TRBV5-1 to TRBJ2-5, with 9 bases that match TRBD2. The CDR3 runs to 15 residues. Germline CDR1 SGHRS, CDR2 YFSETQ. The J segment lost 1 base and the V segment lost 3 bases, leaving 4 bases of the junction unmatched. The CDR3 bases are TGCGCCAGCAGCTGGGCGGGACTAGCCCAAGAGACCCAGTACTTC. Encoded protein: CASSWAGLAQETQYF.

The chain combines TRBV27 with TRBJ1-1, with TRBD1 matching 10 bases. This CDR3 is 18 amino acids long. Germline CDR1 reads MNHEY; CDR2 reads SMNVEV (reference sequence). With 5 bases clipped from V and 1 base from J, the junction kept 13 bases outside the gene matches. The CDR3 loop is CASSPHQDRGRGNTEAFF. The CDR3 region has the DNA TGTGCCAGCAGTCCACATCAAGACAGGGGGCGAGGGAACACTGAAGCTTTCTTT.

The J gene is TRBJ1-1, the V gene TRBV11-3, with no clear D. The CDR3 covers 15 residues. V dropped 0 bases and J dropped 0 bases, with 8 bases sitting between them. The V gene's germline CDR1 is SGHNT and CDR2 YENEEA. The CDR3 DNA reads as TGTGCCAGCAGCTTAGATCCCAGTTTGAACACTGAAGCTTTCTTT. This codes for CASSLDPSLNTEAFF.

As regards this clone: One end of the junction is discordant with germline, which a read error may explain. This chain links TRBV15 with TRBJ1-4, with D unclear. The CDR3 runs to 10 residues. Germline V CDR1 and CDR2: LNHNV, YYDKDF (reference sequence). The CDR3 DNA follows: TGTGCCACCACCCCGGCCGAACGACGATTT. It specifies CATTPAERRF.

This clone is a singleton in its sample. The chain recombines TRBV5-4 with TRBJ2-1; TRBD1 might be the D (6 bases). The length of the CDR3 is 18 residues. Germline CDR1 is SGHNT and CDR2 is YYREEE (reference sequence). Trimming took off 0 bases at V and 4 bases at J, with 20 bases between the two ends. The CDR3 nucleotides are TGTGCCAGCAGCTTGGATACAGGGTGGGTAAGCACTTACAATGAGCAGTTCTTC. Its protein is CASSLDTGWVSTYNEQFF.

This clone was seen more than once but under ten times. The CDR3 region has the DNA TGCGCCAGCAGCTTGGAAGGGATTGATGGCTACACCTTC. Translation gives CASSLEGIDGYTF. The gene calls are TRBV5-1 and TRBJ1-2, with D unresolved. In germline, CDR1 is SGHRS, CDR2 YFSETQ. The V and J ends lost 0 bases and 6 bases respectively, with 9 bases between them. This CDR3 contains 13 residues.

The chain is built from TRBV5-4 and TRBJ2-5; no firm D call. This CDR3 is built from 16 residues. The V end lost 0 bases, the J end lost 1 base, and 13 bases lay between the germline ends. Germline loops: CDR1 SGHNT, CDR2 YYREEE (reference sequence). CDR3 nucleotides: TGTGCCAGCAGCTTGGGGCCCCCCAGCCGCCAAGAGACCCAGTACTTC. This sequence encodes CASSLGPPSRQETQYF.

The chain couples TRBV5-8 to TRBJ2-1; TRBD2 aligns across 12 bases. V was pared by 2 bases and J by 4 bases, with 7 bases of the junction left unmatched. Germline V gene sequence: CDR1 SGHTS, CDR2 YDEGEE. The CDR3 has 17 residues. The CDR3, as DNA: TGTGCCAGCAGCTTCCTAGGGACTAGCGGGCGGTACAATGAGCAGTTCTTC. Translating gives CASSFLGTSGRYNEQFF.

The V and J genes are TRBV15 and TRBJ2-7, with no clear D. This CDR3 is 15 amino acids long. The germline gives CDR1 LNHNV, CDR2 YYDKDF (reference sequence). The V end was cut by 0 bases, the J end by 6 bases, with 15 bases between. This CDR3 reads CATSRDRVRGGEQYF. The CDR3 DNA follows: TGTGCCACCAGCAGAGACCGGGTACGAGGTGGCGAGCAGTACTTC.

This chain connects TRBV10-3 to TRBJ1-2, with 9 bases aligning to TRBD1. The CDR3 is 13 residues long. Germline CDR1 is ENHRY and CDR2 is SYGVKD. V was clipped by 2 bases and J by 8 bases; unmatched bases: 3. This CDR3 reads CAISERTGAGYTF. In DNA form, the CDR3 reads TGTGCCATCAGTGAGAGGACAGGGGCGGGCTACACCTTC.

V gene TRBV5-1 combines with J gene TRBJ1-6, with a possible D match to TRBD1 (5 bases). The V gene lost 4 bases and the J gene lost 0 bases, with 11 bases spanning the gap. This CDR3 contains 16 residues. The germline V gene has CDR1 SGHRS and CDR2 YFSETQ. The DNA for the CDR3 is TGCGCCAGCAGCCGGACACAATTCTCCTATAATTCACCCCTCCACTTT. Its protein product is CASSRTQFSYNSPLHF.